This paragraph reports one T cell receptor beta chain. These data originate in a study of T cell changes during pregnancy in multiple sclerosis. The CDR3 totals 14 residues. Per germline, CDR1 MNHEY and CDR2 SMNVEV (reference sequence). The V gene lost 2 bases and the J gene lost 7 bases, with 14 bases spanning the gap. Data came from immunoSEQ multiplex PCR; TCRdb stores just in-frame clones and leaves some out. The profile shows some 41,000 clones, about 90% of them singletons. The clonotype was recovered from a female donor with multiple sclerosis, enrolled in a pregnancy study. The source was CD8+ T cells from peripheral blood mononuclear cells, collected in the first trimester of pregnancy. The rearrangement joins TRBV27 to TRBJ1-2; possibly TRBD1 for D (5 bases). The CDR3 nucleotides are TGTGCCAGCAGTTTAATAATCTCAGGGTTTGGCTACACCTTC. It specifies CASSLIISGFGYTF.